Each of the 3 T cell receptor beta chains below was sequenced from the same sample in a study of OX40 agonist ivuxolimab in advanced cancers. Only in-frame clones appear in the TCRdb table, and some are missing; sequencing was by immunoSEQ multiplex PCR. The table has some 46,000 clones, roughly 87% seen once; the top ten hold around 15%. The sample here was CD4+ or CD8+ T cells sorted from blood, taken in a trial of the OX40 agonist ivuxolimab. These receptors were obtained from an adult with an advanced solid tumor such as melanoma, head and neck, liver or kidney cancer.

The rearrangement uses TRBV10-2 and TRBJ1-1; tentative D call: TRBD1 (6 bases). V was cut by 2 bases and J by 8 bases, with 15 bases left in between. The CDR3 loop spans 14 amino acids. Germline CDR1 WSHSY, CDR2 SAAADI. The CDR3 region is CASSETDNRGEAFF. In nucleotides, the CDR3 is TGCGCCAGCAGTGAGACGGACAATAGGGGGGAAGCTTTCTTT.

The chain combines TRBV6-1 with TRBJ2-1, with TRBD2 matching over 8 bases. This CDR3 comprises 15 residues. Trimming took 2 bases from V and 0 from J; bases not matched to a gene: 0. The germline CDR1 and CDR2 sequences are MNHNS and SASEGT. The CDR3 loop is CASSELAGSYNEQFF. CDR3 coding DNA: TGTGCCAGCAGTGAACTAGCGGGCTCCTACAATGAGCAGTTCTTC.

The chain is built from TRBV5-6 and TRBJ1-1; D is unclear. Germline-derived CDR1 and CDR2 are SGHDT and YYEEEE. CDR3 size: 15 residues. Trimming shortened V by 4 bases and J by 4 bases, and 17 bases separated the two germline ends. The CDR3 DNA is TGTGCCAGCAGCCCGGCCTTCGCGAGCGGCACTGAAGCTTTCTTT. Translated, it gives CASSPAFASGTEAFF. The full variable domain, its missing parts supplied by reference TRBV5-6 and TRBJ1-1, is DAGVTQSPTHLIKTRGQQVTLRCSPKSGHDTVSWYQQALGQGPQFIFQYYEEEERQRGNFPDRFSGHQFPNYSSELNVNALLLGDSALYLCASSPAFASGTEAFFGQGTRLTVV.